The rows below give T cell receptor beta chains drawn from one sample of a study of cytomegalovirus exposure and HLA in healthy donors. Profiled with immunoSEQ multiplex PCR; TCRdb holds only in-frame clones, not every one. The sample lists roughly 190,000 clones, about 87% occurring once. The source material was PBMCs. These TCRs come from a woman aged 18-30 years in good health and CMV-seronegative. Each CDR3 is given with its conserved first and last residue. Fields, in order: J gene, V gene, clone size, D gene, CDR3 DNA, CDR3 protein. D genes are given only for firm matches. A clone size is listed for some rows: how often the clone was seen (once, few, many), or a class if it is expanded.

j_gene: TRBJ2-1; v_gene: TRBV19; abundance: .; d_gene: .; CDR3nt: TGTGCCAGTAGCCTCCGGGACAACTACAATGAGCAGTTCTTC; CDR3aa: CASSLRDNYNEQFF
j_gene: TRBJ2-1; v_gene: TRBV29-1; abundance: .; d_gene: .; CDR3nt: TGCAGCGGGCGGACAGTTGGTGAGCAGTTCTTC; CDR3aa: CSGRTVGEQFF
j_gene: TRBJ1-3; v_gene: TRBV19; abundance: .; d_gene: .; CDR3nt: TGTGCCTCCCAGACAGTGAGCTCTGGAAACACCATATATTTT; CDR3aa: CASQTVSSGNTIYF
j_gene: TRBJ1-6; v_gene: TRBV6-5; abundance: .; d_gene: TRBD1; CDR3nt: TGTGCCAGCAGGGCTACCGGGACAGATAATTCACCCCTCCACTTT; CDR3aa: CASRATGTDNSPLHF
j_gene: TRBJ2-7; v_gene: TRBV16; abundance: .; d_gene: .; CDR3nt: TGTGCCAGCAGCCAATCGACAGGATGGAACGAGCAGTACTTC; CDR3aa: CASSQSTGWNEQYF
j_gene: TRBJ2-3; v_gene: TRBV25-1; abundance: .; d_gene: TRBD2; CDR3nt: TGTGCCAGCAGTGAAGACAGCGGGAGTGGGGGAGATACGCAGTATTTT; CDR3aa: CASSEDSGSGGDTQYF
j_gene: TRBJ2-7; v_gene: TRBV19; abundance: .; d_gene: TRBD2; CDR3nt: TGTGCCAGACCTCCAACCCTTAATACGGGCGGGAGCCTCTCCTACGAGCAGTACTTC; CDR3aa: CARPPTLNTGGSLSYEQYF
j_gene: TRBJ1-1; v_gene: TRBV11-3; abundance: .; d_gene: TRBD1; CDR3nt: TGTGCCAGCAGTCGACAGGGATTAGACACTGAAGCTTTCTTT; CDR3aa: CASSRQGLDTEAFF
j_gene: TRBJ2-5; v_gene: TRBV12-5; abundance: once; d_gene: TRBD1; CDR3nt: TGTGCTAGTGGTTTTCCGACAGGGGGAGAGACCCAGTACTTC; CDR3aa: CASGFPTGGETQYF
j_gene: TRBJ1-6; v_gene: TRBV2; abundance: .; d_gene: TRBD1; CDR3nt: TGTGCCAGCAGTGAAACAGGGGGAATCTCCTATAATTCACCCCTCCACTTT; CDR3aa: CASSETGGISYNSPLHF
j_gene: TRBJ1-6; v_gene: TRBV15; abundance: .; d_gene: .; CDR3nt: TGTGCCACCCGTTTTCAAGAGGCGAATAATTCACCCCTCCACTTT; CDR3aa: CATRFQEANNSPLHF
j_gene: TRBJ2-3; v_gene: TRBV6-4; abundance: .; d_gene: TRBD2; CDR3nt: TGTGCCAGCAGTCGGACTAGCGGGAGCTTTGCAGATACGCAGTATTTT; CDR3aa: CASSRTSGSFADTQYF
j_gene: TRBJ1-1; v_gene: TRBV7-9; abundance: .; d_gene: .; CDR3nt: TGTGCCGGGGCAGATGTCTTGAACACTGAAGCTTTCTTT; CDR3aa: CAGADVLNTEAFF
j_gene: TRBJ2-7; v_gene: TRBV29-1; abundance: .; d_gene: .; CDR3nt: TGCAGCGTGGAGACAGACGGTCCCTACGAGCAGTACTTC; CDR3aa: CSVETDGPYEQYF
j_gene: TRBJ2-1; v_gene: TRBV19; abundance: .; d_gene: .; CDR3nt: TGTGCCAGTAGTACCTACTCGACTACTGAGCAGTTCTTC; CDR3aa: CASSTYSTTEQFF
j_gene: TRBJ2-7; v_gene: TRBV4-2; abundance: .; d_gene: TRBD1; CDR3nt: TGTGCCAGCAGCCAGGAGACAGGGTACCACGAGCAGTACTTC; CDR3aa: CASSQETGYHEQYF
j_gene: TRBJ2-7; v_gene: TRBV6-5; abundance: few; d_gene: .; CDR3nt: TGTGCCAGCAGTTACAGCAGGGACTCCTACGAGCAGTACTTC; CDR3aa: CASSYSRDSYEQYF
j_gene: TRBJ1-1; v_gene: TRBV6-6; abundance: .; d_gene: .; CDR3nt: TGTGCCAGCAGTTACCAGGGAGGAGTAGCTGAAGCTTTCTTT; CDR3aa: CASSYQGGVAEAFF
j_gene: TRBJ1-1; v_gene: TRBV9; abundance: .; d_gene: TRBD1; CDR3nt: TGTGCCAGCAGCGTACTCCCGGGACAGCAGATTGAAGCTTTCTTT; CDR3aa: CASSVLPGQQIEAFF
j_gene: TRBJ1-6; v_gene: TRBV6-6; abundance: once; d_gene: TRBD1; CDR3nt: TGTGCCAGCAGCGGCCGACAGGGGGTGAAGGGTTCACCCCTCCACTTT; CDR3aa: CASSGRQGVKGSPLHF
j_gene: TRBJ2-1; v_gene: TRBV5-4; abundance: .; d_gene: TRBD2; CDR3nt: TGTGCCAGCAGCTTGGGCGGGAGAGGCTACAATGAGCAGTTCTTC; CDR3aa: CASSLGGRGYNEQFF
j_gene: TRBJ2-2; v_gene: TRBV5-1; abundance: .; d_gene: .; CDR3nt: TGCGCCAGCAGCATTAAGGGGTCCGGGGAGCTGTTTTTT; CDR3aa: CASSIKGSGELFF
j_gene: TRBJ2-2; v_gene: TRBV7-9; abundance: .; d_gene: TRBD1; CDR3nt: TGTTCCAGCAGCTTCGGAGACAGGGGGCAGGGCGGGGAGCTGTTTTTT; CDR3aa: CSSSFGDRGQGGELFF
j_gene: TRBJ1-5; v_gene: TRBV4-1; abundance: .; d_gene: .; CDR3nt: TGCGCCAGCAGCCCTTCGCGGGTCAGCAATCAGCCCCAGCATTTT; CDR3aa: CASSPSRVSNQPQHF
j_gene: TRBJ2-2; v_gene: TRBV5-1; abundance: once; d_gene: TRBD2; CDR3nt: TGCGCCAGCAGCTCCCGACTAGCGGGGAACACCGGGGAGCTGTTTTTT; CDR3aa: CASSSRLAGNTGELFF
j_gene: TRBJ1-4; v_gene: TRBV7-3; abundance: few; d_gene: .; CDR3nt: TGTGCCAGCAGCTGGAAACCAGGCGAAACTAATGAAAAACTGTTTTTT; CDR3aa: CASSWKPGETNEKLFF
j_gene: TRBJ2-2; v_gene: TRBV9; abundance: .; d_gene: TRBD1; CDR3nt: TGTGCCAGCAGCGTGGGATTACAGGGGGCGTACACCGGGGAGCTGTTTTTT; CDR3aa: CASSVGLQGAYTGELFF
j_gene: TRBJ1-6; v_gene: TRBV19; abundance: .; d_gene: .; CDR3nt: TGTGCCAGTAGTATAGATTCAGTAGAAGGAGAAATAAATTCACCCCTCCACTTT; CDR3aa: CASSIDSVEGEINSPLHF
j_gene: TRBJ2-1; v_gene: TRBV5-1; abundance: few; d_gene: .; CDR3nt: TGCGCCAGTAAACTAGCTGAGACTTACAATGAGCAGTTCTTC; CDR3aa: CASKLAETYNEQFF
j_gene: TRBJ2-1; v_gene: TRBV5-1; abundance: .; d_gene: .; CDR3nt: TGCGCCAGCAGCTTGGGGGTACAGCGGTCGGGGAATGAGCAGTTCTTC; CDR3aa: CASSLGVQRSGNEQFF
j_gene: TRBJ1-2; v_gene: TRBV10-1; abundance: .; d_gene: .; CDR3nt: TGCGCCAGCAGTGAGTCGGGGGGTTATGGCTACACCTTC; CDR3aa: CASSESGGYGYTF
j_gene: TRBJ2-3; v_gene: TRBV5-4; abundance: .; d_gene: TRBD2; CDR3nt: TGTGCCAGCAGCTCCGGACTAGCGTCAGTATCGGATACGCAGTATTTT; CDR3aa: CASSSGLASVSDTQYF
j_gene: TRBJ2-7; v_gene: TRBV7-9; abundance: .; d_gene: .; CDR3nt: TGTGCCAGCAGCTTGGACTACCGCGAGCAGTACTTC; CDR3aa: CASSLDYREQYF
j_gene: TRBJ1-2; v_gene: TRBV5-4; abundance: .; d_gene: .; CDR3nt: TGTGCCAGCAGCTTGGACAGTTCCTACCTCTATGGCTACACCTTC; CDR3aa: CASSLDSSYLYGYTF
j_gene: TRBJ2-2; v_gene: TRBV10-3; abundance: few; d_gene: .; CDR3nt: TGTGCCATCAGTGAGTGGCAGGGTGGGACCGGGGAGCTGTTTTTT; CDR3aa: CAISEWQGGTGELFF
j_gene: TRBJ1-1; v_gene: TRBV14; abundance: .; d_gene: TRBD1; CDR3nt: TGTGCCAGCAGCCCTGATGGACTGGACAGGGAAGCTTTCTTT; CDR3aa: CASSPDGLDREAFF